One and the same sample provided the 16 T cell receptor beta chains below, sequenced in a study of Graves' ophthalmopathy and Graves' hyperthyroidism (dated by TCRdb to 2017 to 2018). TCRdb names Illumina HiSeq 2000 as the instrument used. TCR beta CDR3 regions were amplified from RNA transcripts for repertoire sequencing. The first round of RT-PCR was done with HTBI primers and the Qiagen OneStep RT-PCR kit, and was followed by a second round of multiplex PCR, then size selection and purification. Clones were called with MiXCR by TCRdb after fastp trimmed the public reads at Q25, and only in-frame beta chains were retained. Records with the same CDR3 protein are collapsed into one entry carrying the most frequent genes and DNA. The sample yields some 750,000 distinct CDR3 sequences; about 44% were counted once. The ten most abundant clones make up 40% to 55% of the sample. The sequenced sample was peripheral blood. These receptors were collected from an adult man with Graves' ophthalmopathy.

The V gene is TRBV25-1, the J gene TRBJ2-2; D assignment may be TRBD1 or TRBD2 (5 bases each). Germline CDR1 MGHDK, CDR2 SYGVNS. The CDR3 consists of 16 residues. The V and J ends lost 5 bases and 5 bases respectively, with 18 bases between them. For the CDR3, the DNA is TGTGCCAGCAGTTTGGGACGGCTCGAACAGACCGGGGAGCTGTTTTTT. Encoded protein: CASSLGRLEQTGELFF.

The sample holds one count of this clonotype. CDR3 DNA: TGCAGTGCTCCCCTCACTACAACCCCTAGCACAGATACGCAGTATTTT. Residues: CSAPLTTTPSTDTQYF. V and J are TRBV20-1 and TRBJ2-3, with D unclear. The V end was cut by 5 bases, the J end by 0 bases, with 18 bases between. CDR3 length equals 16 residues. The germline CDR1 and CDR2 sequences are DFQATT and SNEGSKA (reference sequence).

This clonotype was observed a handful of times. The chain recombines TRBV28 with TRBJ1-5; 8 bases map to TRBD1. Germline V gene data show CDR1 as MDHEN and CDR2 as SYDVKM. Trimming cost V 6 bases and J 8 bases; bases outside gene matches: 9. The CDR3 extends over 14 amino acids. This CDR3 reads CASRLGQGLEPQHF. CDR3 in DNA: TGTGCCAGCAGGCTCGGACAGGGACTTGAGCCCCAGCATTTT.

V is TRBV2 and J is TRBJ2-7; 8 positions match TRBD2. The CDR3 consists of 15 residues. V trimming: 6 bases; J trimming: 3 bases; junction bases outside the gene matches: 10. CDR1 is SNHLY and CDR2 is FYNNEI in the germline V gene. The CDR3 loop is CASSQTLAEVYEQYF. The CDR3 DNA reads as TGTGCCAGCAGCCAGACACTAGCGGAGGTCTACGAGCAGTACTTC.

The chain carries TRBV29-1 and TRBJ1-1; 11 nucleotides align to TRBD1. V lost 3 bases, J lost 3 bases, and 9 bases stayed unmatched. Germline V CDR1 and CDR2: SQVTM, ANQGSEA. The CDR3 extends over 16 amino acids. The CDR3 sequence is CSVDVGTGGRDTEAFF. The CDR3 region has the DNA TGCAGCGTTGATGTGGGGACAGGGGGGCGGGACACTGAAGCTTTCTTT.

The rearrangement links TRBV10-3 to TRBJ1-5, with D possibly TRBD1 on 5 matching bases. Germline-derived CDR1 and CDR2 are ENHRY and SYGVKD. V was cut by 6 bases and J by 5 bases, with 11 bases left in between. The CDR3 spans 13 residues. CDR3 sequence (DNA): TGTGCCATCAGGGGGGGGGTGGATCAGCCCCAGCATTTT. Amino acids: CAIRGGVDQPQHF.

Regarding this clonotype: A read error may produce the germline difference seen at one junction end. This chain joins TRBV15 and TRBJ1-5, with a tentative D call TRBD1 (5 bases). This CDR3 region has 15 residues. The V gene's germline CDR1 is LNHNV and CDR2 YYDKDF (reference sequence). CDR3 in amino acids: CATNRDRGAHRPQHF. The CDR3 bases are TGTGCCACCAACAGAGATCGAGGGGCGCATCGGCCCCAGCATTTT.

The table lists this clonotype with a few counts. The chain combines TRBV29-1 with TRBJ2-3, with unresolved D. This CDR3 is built from 13 residues. Trimming removed 0 bases from V and 6 bases from J, with 10 bases in between. Germline assignment: CDR1 SQVTM and CDR2 ANQGSEA. The CDR3 sequence: CSVEDSGRDTQYF. In DNA form, the CDR3 reads TGCAGCGTTGAAGATTCAGGTCGGGATACGCAGTATTTT.

This clonotype was detected only a few times. The chain links TRBV10-3 to TRBJ1-1; D is undetermined. V dropped 10 bases and J dropped 1 base, with 16 bases sitting between them. Germline loops: CDR1 ENHRY, CDR2 SYGVKD. The CDR3 totals 14 residues. This CDR3 reads CASRQVMGNTEAFF. For the CDR3, the DNA is TGTGCCAGCAGACAAGTTATGGGGAACACTGAAGCTTTCTTT.

This clonotype has ten or more counts. The genes are TRBV7-9 and TRBJ2-5, with 8 bases aligning to TRBD1. Germline V CDR1 and CDR2: SEHNR, FQNEAQ (reference sequence). The V gene end was trimmed by 3 bases and the J gene end by 1 base; junction bases not matched to a gene: 7. This CDR3 region has 16 residues. The CDR3 DNA reads as TGTGCCAGCAGCTTCGGCGACAGGGGAAGCCAAGAGACCCAGTACTTC. Its protein is CASSFGDRGSQETQYF. The whole variable domain, remainder taken from reference TRBV7-9 and TRBJ2-5, is DTGVSQNPRHKITKRGQNVTFRCDPISEHNRLYWYRQTLGQGPEFLTYFQNEAQLEKSRLLSDRFSAERPKGSFSTLEIQRTEQGDSAMYLCASSFGDRGSQETQYFGPGTRLLVL.

This clonotype was observed a handful of times. The J gene is TRBJ1-4, the V gene TRBV4-2; possible D gene TRBD1, 6 bases. V dropped 1 base and J dropped 8 bases, with 17 bases sitting between them. Per the germline V gene, CDR1 is LGHNA and CDR2 is YNFKEQ. The CDR3 consists of 16 residues. DNA for the CDR3: TGTGCCAGCAGCCAAGTTAGTCGGGGGCCAGGGGAAAAACTGTTTTTT. Its translation is CASSQVSRGPGEKLFF.

V and J are TRBV4-1 and TRBJ2-5; 10 bases match TRBD2. V shed 0 bases and J 9 bases; nucleotides not matched to a gene: 10. CDR1 and CDR2 from the germline V gene are MGHRA and YSYEKL. CDR3 length equals 16 residues. CDR3 sequence reads: CASSQDGGLAKAAQYF. In DNA, the CDR3 is TGCGCCAGCAGCCAAGATGGGGGACTAGCGAAAGCGGCCCAGTACTTC.

The sample holds many counts of this clonotype. The rearrangement uses TRBV11-2 and TRBJ1-5; D gene ambiguous. The CDR3 has 14 residues. Trimming removed 5 bases from V and 3 bases from J, with 11 bases in between. Germline CDR1 reads SGHAT; CDR2 reads FQNNGV. In DNA, the CDR3 is TGTGCCAGCAGCCCGAGGGCGTCCAATCAGCCCCAGCATTTT. Its translation: CASSPRASNQPQHF.

This clonotype came up once. The chain carries TRBV20-1 and TRBJ2-2, with 8 bases fitting TRBD1. CDR1 and CDR2 (germline): DFQATT, SNEGSKA (reference sequence). The length of the CDR3 is 16 residues. The J segment lost 4 bases and the V segment lost 0 bases, leaving 7 bases of the junction unmatched. The CDR3 sequence: CSAREPTGVGTGELFF. The CDR3 DNA follows: TGCAGTGCTAGAGAACCGACAGGGGTCGGCACCGGGGAGCTGTTTTTT.

The CDR3 DNA reads TGTGCCAGCAGCTTAGCTAGGTCGGGGGATACGCAGTATTTT. This translates into CASSLARSGDTQYF. The V and J genes are TRBV7-2 and TRBJ2-3; possible D gene TRBD2, 5 bases. V shed 0 bases and J shed 6 bases, with 10 bases lying between them. Germline CDR1 SGHTA, CDR2 FQGNSA. There are 14 residues in the CDR3.

The table lists this clonotype with many counts. This sequence joins TRBV20-1 and TRBJ1-6; tentative D call: TRBD1 (6 bases). CDR1 is DFQATT and CDR2 is SNEGSKA in the germline V gene (reference sequence). Trimming pared 3 bases from V and 6 bases from J, leaving 15 bases between. The CDR3 sequence is 15 residues long. The CDR3 sequence is CSASSAGASNSPLHF. The DNA for the CDR3 is TGCAGTGCTAGCTCTGCGGGGGCGAGTAATTCACCCCTCCACTTT.